These T cell receptor beta chains were read from a single sample in a study of beta chain features in type 1 diabetes. Sequencing used immunoSEQ multiplex PCR; TCRdb keeps in-frame clones, though not all of them. The sample has a few hundred thousand clones, 20% to 25% seen once. Sequencing was performed on naive CD4+ T cells from blood. The receptors originated from a woman in her twenties or thirties with type 1 diabetes. Each CDR3 is given with its conserved first and last residue. Fields, in order: V gene, D gene, J gene, clone size, CDR3 DNA, CDR3 protein. D genes are given only for firm matches. Clone size is not always given. Where it is, it says once, few, many or a class for expanded clones.

TRBV6-4	NA	TRBJ1-1	NA	TGTGCCAGCAGCGTTAGTTTCGACACTGAAGCTTTCTTT	CASSVSFDTEAFF
TRBV12-5	NA	TRBJ1-5	NA	TGTGCTAGTGGTTACAGGGAGAATCAGCCCCAGCATTTT	CASGYRENQPQHF
TRBV28	NA	TRBJ1-2	NA	TGTGCCAGCAGTTTATGGTCCCTTGGCTACACCTTC	CASSLWSLGYTF
TRBV7-9	NA	TRBJ1-1	few	TGTGCCAGCAGCTTAGTAGAGAACACTGAAGCTTTCTTT	CASSLVENTEAFF
TRBV5-5	NA	TRBJ2-3	NA	TGTGCCAGCAGCTTGATCAGTCCTAGCACAGATACGCAGTATTTT	CASSLISPSTDTQYF
TRBV5-1	NA	TRBJ2-5	NA	TGCGCCAGCAGCTTCAGGGCCGCAGAAGAGACCCAGTACTTC	CASSFRAAEETQYF
TRBV5-1	NA	TRBJ2-7	few	TGCGCCAGCAGCTTGGGGCCCCCGACTCTAGCGACCTACGAGCAGTACTTC	CASSLGPPTLATYEQYF
TRBV29-1	NA	TRBJ2-5	NA	TGCAGCGTTGAAGGGCACGGGGAGACCCAGTACTTC	CSVEGHGETQYF
TRBV7-9	NA	TRBJ1-2	NA	TGTGCCAGCCTAAGTAGGTCGGGACACAGAGCTAACTATGGCTACACCTTC	CASLSRSGHRANYGYTF
TRBV29-1	TRBD2	TRBJ2-7	few	TGCAGCGTTGGGGGGGGTTACGAGCAGTACTTC	CSVGGGYEQYF
TRBV30	TRBD2	TRBJ2-1	few	TGTGCCTGGACCTCAGAGGGAGGGCCCTACAATGAGCAGTTCTTC	CAWTSEGGPYNEQFF
TRBV18	TRBD2	TRBJ2-7	few	TGTGCCAGCTCACCGGCTAGCGGGAGGTTTGAGCAGTACTTC	CASSPASGRFEQYF
TRBV29-1	TRBD2	TRBJ2-7	few	TGCAGCGTTGCCGTGACTAGCGGTAACCCCTACGAGCAGTACTTC	CSVAVTSGNPYEQYF
TRBV27	TRBD2	TRBJ2-1	NA	TGTGCCAGCGGCCTAGCGGGGGCCTACAATGAGCAGTTCTTC	CASGLAGAYNEQFF
TRBV4-1	NA	TRBJ2-5	NA	TGCGCCAGCAGCCAAGACAGGGTACAAGAGACCCAGTACTTC	CASSQDRVQETQYF
TRBV11-2	NA	TRBJ2-2	NA	TGTGCCAGCGCAGGGATCGGGGAGCTGTTTTTT	CASAGIGELFF
TRBV29-1	TRBD2	TRBJ2-1	few	TGCAGCGTTGGGGGACTAGCCGATGAGCAGTTCTTC	CSVGGLADEQFF
TRBV19	TRBD1	TRBJ1-5	NA	TGTGCCATTCAGGGGGCCGGTCAGCCCCAGCATTTT	CAIQGAGQPQHF
TRBV30	NA	TRBJ1-4	NA	TGTGCCTGGAGTATGAAGGTGGAGGAAAAACTGTTTTTT	CAWSMKVEEKLFF
TRBV7-9	NA	TRBJ1-5	NA	TGTGCCAGCAGCTCGCGGACAGCAGATCAGCCCCAGCATTTT	CASSSRTADQPQHF
TRBV29-1	TRBD1	TRBJ1-1	NA	TGCAGCGGGGACAGGGGAGACACTGAAGCTTTCTTT	CSGDRGDTEAFF
TRBV10-3	TRBD2	TRBJ2-5	few	TGTACTCGCGGGAGATTGGAGACCCAGTACTTC	CTRGRLETQYF
TRBV4-2	NA	TRBJ1-2	NA	TGTGCCAGCAGCCGAGGATTGTCTGCAAGCTATGGCTACACCTTC	CASSRGLSASYGYTF
TRBV29-1	TRBD1	TRBJ2-1	NA	TGCAGCGTTGGGGTATTCGGGACAGAAAACAATGAGCAGTTCTTC	CSVGVFGTENNEQFF
TRBV25-1	TRBD2	TRBJ2-1	few	TGTGCCAGCAGTGAACGGACTAGCGGTCTATACAATGAGCAGTTCTTC	CASSERTSGLYNEQFF
TRBV7-9	NA	TRBJ2-5	few	TGTGCCAGCAGCCCGTGGTCAGGTGATTTTGGAGAGACCCAGTACTTC	CASSPWSGDFGETQYF
TRBV10-3	NA	TRBJ2-6	NA	TGTGCCATCAGTGGGAGCTCTGGGGCCAACGTCCTGACTTTC	CAISGSSGANVLTF
TRBV20-1	NA	TRBJ1-2	few	TGCAGTGCTACCCCGCCAGGTGGCTACACCTTC	CSATPPGGYTF
TRBV4-1	TRBD1	TRBJ2-1	few	TGCGCCAGCAGGGGGACAGGGAAGAATGAGCAGTTCTTC	CASRGTGKNEQFF
TRBV6-5	TRBD2	TRBJ2-7	few	TGTGCCAGCAGTTACTCGCCGGGACTAGACTACGAGCAGTACTTC	CASSYSPGLDYEQYF
TRBV25-1	NA	TRBJ1-4	few	TGTGCCAGCAGTGTCCGGGACACGAGTGAAAAACTGTTTTTT	CASSVRDTSEKLFF
TRBV29-1	TRBD1	TRBJ1-1	NA	TGCAGCGTCAAAGGAGGGGGCGCGTGGAGTGAAGCTTTCTTT	CSVKGGGAWSEAFF
TRBV19	TRBD1	TRBJ2-7	NA	TGTGCCAGTAGTACGCGACAGGGGAACGAGCAGTACTTC	CASSTRQGNEQYF
TRBV28	NA	TRBJ2-1	NA	TGTGCCAGCAGTCTCGATACACCCTACAATGAGCAGTTCTTC	CASSLDTPYNEQFF
TRBV11-2	TRBD1	TRBJ2-7	NA	TGTGCCAGCAGCTTGACAGGGCAGGGATCCTACGAGCAGTACTTC	CASSLTGQGSYEQYF
TRBV29-1	TRBD1	TRBJ1-1	NA	TGCAGCCTGAGGGGGACAGGAGCCACTGAAGCTTTCTTT	CSLRGTGATEAFF
TRBV5-4	NA	TRBJ2-5	NA	TGTGCCAGCAGCTTGGGAGGTTCCCAAGAGACCCAGTACTTC	CASSLGGSQETQYF